This note documents a single T cell receptor beta chain sequence. The target antigen is unknown. This may come from a read error, since a much larger clone is one base off. This sample was taken from a study of regulatory T cells in long-lasting Graves disease. Regarding the study as a whole: Accuracy may have suffered from the small sample size.

The CDR3 has 14 amino acids. Germline assignment: CDR1 MNHNS and CDR2 SASEGT. The time point was: persistent/refractory GD, antithyroid drugs over 5 years with positive TRAb. TCR sequences were obtained from RNA taken from PBMCs. Diagnoses of Graves' disease were made by American Thyroid Association guidelines. TCR beta libraries were built with iRepertoire HTBI primers and Arm-PCR of CDR3 regions. TCRdb reanalysed the multiplex PCR reads using MiXCR and keeps one entry per CDR3 protein. The data hold about 470,000 distinct CDR3 sequences, with less than 25% observed a single time. V gene TRBV6-1 combines with J gene TRBJ2-2, with D possibly called TRBD1 or TRBD2 (6 bases each). The receptor's source is a female donor with Graves disease. Sequencing was performed on peripheral blood mononuclear cells (PBMCs), taken when the disease was refractory, from a patient treated with antithyroid drugs. Here the CDR3 reads CATTGSTNTGGLFF. CDR3 DNA sequence: TGTGCCACGACAGGCTCTACGAACACCGGGGGGCTGTTTTTT.